This is a list of T cell receptor beta chains from one sample in a study of T cell responses to AZD1222 COVID-19 vaccine. Sequenced by immunoSEQ multiplex PCR; TCRdb stores in-frame clones only, minus some. Among fewer than 150,000 clones listed, about nine tenths were seen once. Here the sequenced sample was peripheral blood, taken 28 days after the second AZD1222 dose. Receptor source: an adult who received the AZD1222 COVID-19 vaccine. CDR3s include the opening cysteine and the closing phenylalanine or tryptophan. D genes are given only for firm matches. Clone size, where shown, is once, few, many, or a class for clones that have expanded.

>TRBV9|TRBJ1-4|TRBD1|-
TGTGCCAGCAGCGTAGGACAGGGTCAGGAAAAACTGTTTTTT
CASSVGQGQEKLFF
>TRBV11-2|TRBJ2-1|-|-
TGTGCCAGCAGCGTCTACAATGAGCAGTTCTTC
CASSVYNEQFF
>TRBV11-2|TRBJ2-5|-|-
TGTGCCAGCAGCAAAAACCCGCGGAAAGAGACCCAGTACTTC
CASSKNPRKETQYF
>TRBV30|TRBJ1-3|-|-
TGTGCCTGGAGTGCGGGCAGGGCTGGAAACACCATATATTTT
CAWSAGRAGNTIYF
>TRBV5-1|TRBJ2-6|-|-
TGCGCCAGCAGCTTGGTAGGGGCGGATGGGGCCAACGTCCTGACTTTC
CASSLVGADGANVLTF
>TRBV11-2|TRBJ2-1|-|-
TGTGCCAGCAGCTCATACTCCAACCGGGCTAGGGAGCAGTTCTTC
CASSSYSNRAREQFF
>TRBV19|TRBJ1-5|-|-
TGTGCCAGTAGTATAGGGTCCGGATTCAATCAGCCCCAGCATTTT
CASSIGSGFNQPQHF
>TRBV14|TRBJ1-3|-|-
TGTGCCAGCAGCGGCAGCTCTGGAAACACCATATATTTT
CASSGSSGNTIYF
>TRBV19|TRBJ2-1|TRBD2|-
TGTGCCAGTAGTATAGTGGCTAGCGGGGGGGCCGGAGGTGAGCAGTTCTTC
CASSIVASGGAGGEQFF
>TRBV7-3|TRBJ1-1|-|-
TGTGCCAGCAGCTTAAGTTCTAGGCTGGCAGGCCGGAACACTGAAGCTTTCTTT
CASSLSSRLAGRNTEAFF
>TRBV28|TRBJ1-4|TRBD1|-
TGTGCCAGCAGGAGGTGGACAGGGACTAAGACGGAAAAACTGTTTTTT
CASRRWTGTKTEKLFF
>TRBV7-2|TRBJ2-3|-|-
TGTGCCAGCACCCCCAGCGGTTCGGGCACAGATACGCAGTATTTT
CASTPSGSGTDTQYF
>TRBV7-9|TRBJ1-4|-|-
TGTGCCACTCCCCTCGGCGCAGGAGTGTATGAAAAACTGTTTTTT
CATPLGAGVYEKLFF
>TRBV7-9|TRBJ2-2|-|-
TGTGCCAGCAGCTTAGCGTGGGGGGGCTCCAACACCGGGGAGCTGTTTTTT
CASSLAWGGSNTGELFF
>TRBV6-5|TRBJ2-5|-|-
TGTGCCAGCAGTTCCTCGAGGGCCCAGTACTTC
CASSSSRAQYF
>TRBV7-9|TRBJ1-4|-|-
TGTGCCAGCGCACTGGGGGCAACTAATGAAAAACTGTTTTTT
CASALGATNEKLFF
>TRBV6-6|TRBJ1-3|TRBD1|-
TGTGCCAGCACCCCAGGACAGGGTAACTCTGGAAACACCATATATTTT
CASTPGQGNSGNTIYF
>TRBV3-1/TRBV3-2|TRBJ2-3|TRBD2|-
TGTGCCAGCAGCCAAAGACGTAGCGGGGTCGTCACAGATACGCAGTATTTT
CASSQRRSGVVTDTQYF
>TRBV6-1|TRBJ1-2|-|-
TGTGCCAGCAGTGAAATACAGGGCTATGGCTACACCTTC
CASSEIQGYGYTF
>TRBV7-2|TRBJ1-3|-|-
TGTGCCAGCAGCTTACCTGACAGCTCTGGAAACACCATATATTTT
CASSLPDSSGNTIYF
>TRBV6-5|TRBJ1-1|-|-
TGTGCCAGCATCAACCGAGGACAGTTGGGTAGAGCTTTCTTT
CASINRGQLGRAFF
>TRBV30|TRBJ2-3|-|once
TGTGCCTGGAGTGTAGGGTCTCCAGATACGCAGTATTTT
CAWSVGSPDTQYF